This T cell receptor beta chain was observed in a study of blood T cell repertoires in COVID-19. The CDR3 is 16 residues long. V was pared by 4 bases and J by 4 bases, with 9 bases of the junction left unmatched. The germline V gene has CDR1 MNHEY and CDR2 SMNVEV (reference sequence). Some clones are missing from TCRdb's copy, which holds only in-frame ones; the method was immunoSEQ multiplex PCR. The profile shows some 20,000 clones, under 95% of them singletons. The chain combines TRBV27 with TRBJ2-1; 8 bases match TRBD1. This clonotype originated in a human donor in a cohort sampled during active COVID-19. Sequenced sample: peripheral blood. CDR3 in DNA: TGTGCCAGCAGTTCGTCCGGACAGGGTTCGTACAATGAGCAGTTCTTC. Its translation is CASSSSGQGSYNEQFF.